This T cell receptor beta chain was sequenced for a study of cytomegalovirus exposure and HLA in healthy donors. Regarding the study as a whole: Confirmation in vitro established that a few CMV-associated chains were specific for CMV antigens. Rarity held for most TCR sequences, but there were some public TCRs that occurred in many donors.

A remark on this clone: Its specificity is not known.

Germline CDR1 SGHNT, CDR2 YENEEA. V lost 5 bases to trimming and J lost 3 bases, with 14 bases between them. This CDR3 comprises 15 residues. Assay: immunoSEQ multiplex PCR; the TCRdb copy retains only in-frame clones and omits some. Of approximately 120,000 clones listed, 90% to 97% are singletons. The source material was PBMCs. The receptor's source is a man aged 18 to 29 in good health and CMV-seronegative. V gene TRBV11-3 combines with J gene TRBJ2-1; D is undetermined. The CDR3: CASSLTRQLYNEQFF. CDR3 DNA: TGTGCCAGCAGCCTGACGCGACAACTCTACAATGAGCAGTTCTTC.